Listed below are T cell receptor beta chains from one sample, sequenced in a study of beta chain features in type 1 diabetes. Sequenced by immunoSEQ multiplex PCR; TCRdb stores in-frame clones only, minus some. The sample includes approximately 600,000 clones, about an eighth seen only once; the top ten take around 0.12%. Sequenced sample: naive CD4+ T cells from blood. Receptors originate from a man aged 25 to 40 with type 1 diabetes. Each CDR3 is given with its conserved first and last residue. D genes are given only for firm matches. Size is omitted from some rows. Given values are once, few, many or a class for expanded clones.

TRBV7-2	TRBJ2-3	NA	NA	TGTGCCAGCAGCTCCATGACAGGGAGGTCGGGTGATACGCAGTATTTT	CASSSMTGRSGDTQYF
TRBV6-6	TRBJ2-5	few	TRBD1	TGTGCCAGCAGTTACAGGTCGCAGGGGGCAGGGGAGACCCAGTACTTC	CASSYRSQGAGETQYF
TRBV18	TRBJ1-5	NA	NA	TGTGCCAGCTCACGGTCAGGGGATAGCAATCAGCCCCAGCATTTT	CASSRSGDSNQPQHF
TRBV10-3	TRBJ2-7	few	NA	TGTGCCATCAGTGATAAGGGAGGTAGGGGAGGACTACAGCAGTACTTC	CAISDKGGRGGLQQYF
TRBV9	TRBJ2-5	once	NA	TGTGCCAGCAGCGTAGCTGGGGCAGCGCAAGAGACCCAGTACTTC	CASSVAGAAQETQYF
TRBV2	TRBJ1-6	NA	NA	TGTGCCAGCAGTTTCGTGTGGGTGGATTCACCCCTCCACTTT	CASSFVWVDSPLHF
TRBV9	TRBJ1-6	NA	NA	TGTGCCAGCAGCGTAGCAGCAGGGGAAGACTCCTATAATTCACCCCTCCACTTT	CASSVAAGEDSYNSPLHF
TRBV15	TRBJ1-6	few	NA	TGTGCCACCAGCAGAGAGACCCCTGGGAGGCTCTATAATTCACCCCTCCACTTT	CATSRETPGRLYNSPLHF
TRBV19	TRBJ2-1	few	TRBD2	TGTGCCAGTAGTATAGATGGCGGGGGGGCCTATGAGCAGTTCTTC	CASSIDGGGAYEQFF
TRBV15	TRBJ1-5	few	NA	TGTGCCACCAGCAGAGGATCAGGTATTCAGCCCCAGCATTTT	CATSRGSGIQPQHF
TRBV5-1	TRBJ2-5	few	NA	TGCGCCAGCAGCACCGACCCGACGGGGGAGACCCAGTACTTC	CASSTDPTGETQYF
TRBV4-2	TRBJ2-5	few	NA	TGTGCCAGCAGCCAAGATTCGGGGCAAGGGCCCCAGTACTTC	CASSQDSGQGPQYF
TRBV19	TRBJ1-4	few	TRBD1	TGTGCCAGCCGCCCGGGACAGGGCTACGAAAAACTGTTTTTT	CASRPGQGYEKLFF
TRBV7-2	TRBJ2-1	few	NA	TGTGCCAGCAGTGAACAGGGCCAGCCCAGCAATGAGCAGTTCTTC	CASSEQGQPSNEQFF
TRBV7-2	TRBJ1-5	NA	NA	TGTGCCAGCAGCTTAGAGGCTACAGGTCGCAGCAATCAGCCCCAGCATTTT	CASSLEATGRSNQPQHF
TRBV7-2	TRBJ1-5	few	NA	TGTGCCAGCAGCTTGGGACGGGATAATCAGCCCCAGCATTTT	CASSLGRDNQPQHF
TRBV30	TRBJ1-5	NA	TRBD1	TGTGCCTGGAGTGGGGTCAGGACAGGGGGATTCGGTCAGCCCCAGCATTTT	CAWSGVRTGGFGQPQHF
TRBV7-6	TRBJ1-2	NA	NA	TGTGCCAGCAGCAGACGACCGGACAGTAAGGGCTACACCTTC	CASSRRPDSKGYTF
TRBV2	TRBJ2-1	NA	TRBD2	TGTGCCACCGGGGGGTTGTCTAGCGGGGTCAATGAGCAGTTCTTC	CATGGLSSGVNEQFF
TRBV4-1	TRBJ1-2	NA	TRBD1	TGCGCCAGCAGCCAAACGGGACAGGGCAACTATGGCTACACCTTC	CASSQTGQGNYGYTF
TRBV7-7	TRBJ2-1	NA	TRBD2	TGTGCCAGCAGCTTAGGCCTAGCGGGGGTACATGAGCAGTTCTTC	CASSLGLAGVHEQFF
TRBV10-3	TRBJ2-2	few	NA	TGTGCCATCAGTGAGGGGCACACCGGGGAGCTGTTTTTT	CAISEGHTGELFF
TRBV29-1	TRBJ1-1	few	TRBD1	TGCAGCGCAACAGGGGGCGGGTTCCCTGAAGCTTTCTTT	CSATGGGFPEAFF
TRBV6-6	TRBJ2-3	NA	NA	TGTGCCAGCAGTTACTCGCCCCAGCCTGCAGATACGCAGTATTTT	CASSYSPQPADTQYF
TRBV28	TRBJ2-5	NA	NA	TGTGCCAGCAGCCCTAACAGTGGGACACAAGAGACCCAGTACTTC	CASSPNSGTQETQYF
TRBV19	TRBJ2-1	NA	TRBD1	TGTGCCAGTACCCCGGGACAGGGCGTTTACAATGAGCAGTTCTTC	CASTPGQGVYNEQFF
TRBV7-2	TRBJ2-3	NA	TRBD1	TGTGCCAGCAGCTCACAGGGGGGAGATACGCAGTATTTT	CASSSQGGDTQYF
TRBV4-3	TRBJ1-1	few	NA	TGCGCCAGCAGCTTAAGTTCCTCAGGGGAAACTGAAGCTTTCTTT	CASSLSSSGETEAFF
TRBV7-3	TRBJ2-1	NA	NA	TGTGCCAGCAGTCGAGCGGGACATCAGCAGTTCTTC	CASSRAGHQQFF
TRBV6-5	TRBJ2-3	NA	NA	TGTGCCAGCAGTTTGGATGGCTATACGCAGTATTTT	CASSLDGYTQYF
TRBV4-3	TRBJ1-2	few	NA	TGCGCCAGCAGCCAAGTTTCAGGCGGGTCGGGCTATGGCTACACCTTC	CASSQVSGGSGYGYTF
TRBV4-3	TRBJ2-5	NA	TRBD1	TGCGCCAGCAGCCAAGGAGGGACAGGGGCCCAAGAGACCCAGTACTTC	CASSQGGTGAQETQYF
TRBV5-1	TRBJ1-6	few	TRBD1	TGCGCCAGCAGCCGCGGGACAGGGCAAAGTAATTCACCCCTCCACTTT	CASSRGTGQSNSPLHF
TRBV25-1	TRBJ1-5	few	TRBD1	TGTGCCAGCAGCAAGGGACAGGGGCTCAATCAGCCCCAGCATTTT	CASSKGQGLNQPQHF
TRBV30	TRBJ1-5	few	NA	TGTGCCTGGAGTGCAGGGAGAGGGAATCAGCCCCAGCATTTT	CAWSAGRGNQPQHF
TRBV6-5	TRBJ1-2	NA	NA	TGTGCCACTACCCGAAGGGGTCCCGTCTATGGCTACACCTTC	CATTRRGPVYGYTF
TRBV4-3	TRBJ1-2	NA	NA	TGCGCCAGCAGCCAAGATGGGCGGTCCTATGGCTACACCTTC	CASSQDGRSYGYTF
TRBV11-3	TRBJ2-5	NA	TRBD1	TGTGCCAGCAGCCCGGACAGGGGAGTTCAAGAGACCCAGTACTTC	CASSPDRGVQETQYF
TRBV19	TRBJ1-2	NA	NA	TGTGCCAGTAGTATAGGGACCGGCTACACCTTC	CASSIGTGYTF
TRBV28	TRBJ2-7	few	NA	TGTGCCAGCATTGGTTCCTACGAGCAGTACTTC	CASIGSYEQYF
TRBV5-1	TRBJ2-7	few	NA	TGCGCCAGCAGCGATCTCTACGAGCAGTACTTC	CASSDLYEQYF
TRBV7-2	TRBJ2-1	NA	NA	TGTGCCAGCAGCTTCCAGCGTAGTGGGCAGTTCTTC	CASSFQRSGQFF
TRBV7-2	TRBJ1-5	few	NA	TGTGCCAGCAAACGGGGGGGCAATCAGCCCCAGCATTTT	CASKRGGNQPQHF
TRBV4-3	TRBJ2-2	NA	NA	TGCGCCAGCAGCCAAGCCGGGAACTCCGGGGAGCTGTTTTTT	CASSQAGNSGELFF
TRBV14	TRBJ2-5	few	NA	TGTGCCAGCAGCTTTAACGAGCGGGAGACCCAGTACTTC	CASSFNERETQYF
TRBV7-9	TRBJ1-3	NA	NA	TGTGCCAGCAGCTCTGCGGGGCATCGAGGAAACACCATATATTTT	CASSSAGHRGNTIYF
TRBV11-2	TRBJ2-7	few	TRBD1	TGTGCCAGCAGCCCTGGACAGGGAAACTCCTACGAGCAGTACTTC	CASSPGQGNSYEQYF
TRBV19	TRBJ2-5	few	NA	TGTGCCAGTAGTGTCACAGTCAACCAAGAGACCCAGTACTTC	CASSVTVNQETQYF